What follows are 15 T cell receptor beta chains derived from one specimen sequenced in a study of CD8+ T cells in alopecia areata. cDNA serving as the sequencing template came from extracted, reverse transcribed RNA. Only in-frame clones appear in the TCRdb table, and some are missing; sequencing was by immunoSEQ multiplex PCR. The sample holds under 110,000 clones; roughly three fifths are singletons and the top ten take around 15%. Treatment given: oral pan-JAK inhibitor, 5-10 mg twice daily. Material: CD8+ T cells sorted from blood, obtained at approximately week 60, from a patient treated with tofacitinib. Source of these receptors: a human donor with alopecia areata.

This sequence joins TRBV11-2 and TRBJ2-1; no clear D. CDR1 is SGHAT and CDR2 is FQNNGV in the germline V gene. The CDR3 consists of 11 residues. With 6 bases removed from V and 9 bases from J, the gap between germline ends came to 9 bases. CDR3 residues: CASSDDPEQFF. In DNA form, the CDR3 reads TGTGCCAGCAGTGACGATCCTGAGCAGTTCTTC.

This chain joins TRBV5-1 and TRBJ1-2; D is uncertain. CDR1 is SGHRS, CDR2 YFSETQ, per germline. V lost 3 bases to trimming and J lost 4 bases, with 13 bases between them. There are 14 residues in the CDR3. The CDR3 coding sequence is TGCGCCAGCAGCTCTGAGGAGGGCGGCTATGGCTACACCTTC. Its protein product is CASSSEEGGYGYTF.

The chain has TRBV6-6 and TRBJ2-2, with D possibly matching TRBD2 (6 bases). Germline CDR1 MNHNY, CDR2 SVGAGI (reference sequence). This CDR3 is 14 amino acids long. Trimming took off 6 bases at V and 5 bases at J, with 13 bases between the two ends. The CDR3 DNA sequence: TGTGCCAGCAGCCGGGACTCTAATACCGGGGAGCTGTTTTTT. Translated: CASSRDSNTGELFF.

This chain connects TRBV5-1 to TRBJ2-3; unclear D gene. Germline V gives CDR1 SGHRS, CDR2 YFSETQ. Trimming removed 3 bases at V and 4 bases at J, with 6 bases between. This CDR3 is 12 amino acids long. CDR3 amino acids: CASSSKSDTQYF. In nucleotides, the CDR3 is TGCGCCAGCAGCTCGAAGTCAGATACGCAGTATTTT. Based on the CDR3 plus reference TRBV5-1 and TRBJ2-3, the full variable domain is KAGVTQTPRYLIKTRGQQVTLSCSPISGHRSVSWYQQTPGQGLQFLFEYFSETQRNKGNFPGRFSGRQFSNSRSEMNVSTLELGDSALYLCASSSKSDTQYFGPGTRLTVL.

The chain has TRBV29-1 and TRBJ1-2, with D maybe TRBD1 (5 bases). Germline V lookup: CDR1 SQVTM, CDR2 ANQGSEA. V lost 2 bases, J lost 3 bases, and 13 bases lay in between. This CDR3 contains 14 residues. CDR3 sequence reads: CSVEQGESYYGYTF. The CDR3 region has the DNA TGCAGCGTTGAACAGGGCGAATCATACTATGGCTACACCTTC.

This chain connects TRBV5-6 to TRBJ1-2; a possible D gene is TRBD1 (5 bases). Trimming took off 4 bases at V and 3 bases at J, with 13 bases between the two ends. Germline assignment: CDR1 SGHDT and CDR2 YYEEEE. This CDR3 has 14 residues. The CDR3 sequence: CASSPGRSYYGYTF. CDR3 coding DNA: TGTGCCAGCAGCCCGGGGCGCAGCTACTATGGCTACACCTTC.

The rearrangement joins TRBV7-8 to TRBJ2-7; 7 bases are a match to TRBD1. The CDR3 extends over 15 amino acids. Germline CDR1 SGHVS, CDR2 FQNEAQ. J was trimmed by 0 bases and V by 4 bases; bases with no gene match: 6. CDR3 nucleotide sequence: TGTGCCAGCAGCTCAGCCGGGACAGCCTCCTACGAGCAGTACTTC. It codes for CASSSAGTASYEQYF.

The chain carries TRBV7-3 and TRBJ2-5, with 7 bases matching TRBD1. V trimming: 2 bases; J trimming: 2 bases; junction bases outside the gene matches: 5. Per the germline V gene, CDR1 is SGHTA and CDR2 is FQGTGA. The CDR3 is 15 amino acids. Here the CDR3 reads CASSLPGGGQETQYF. CDR3 coding DNA: TGTGCCAGCAGCTTACCAGGGGGTGGTCAAGAGACCCAGTACTTC. The full variable domain, with the rest looked up from reference TRBV7-3 and TRBJ2-5, is GAGVSQTPSNKVTEKGKYVELRCDPISGHTALYWYRQSLGQGPEFLIYFQGTGAADDSGLPNDRFFAVRPEGSVSTLKIQRTERGDSAVYLCASSLPGGGQETQYFGPGTRLLVL.

In its sample, this clone was seen a few times. J is TRBJ1-2 and V is TRBV14; D might be TRBD1 (5 bases). Germline values: CDR1 SGHDN, CDR2 FVKESK. V lost 4 bases and J lost 4, with 19 bases in between. This CDR3 comprises 16 residues. CDR3 sequence reads: CASSPPKDKPVYGYTF. The CDR3 DNA sequence: TGTGCCAGCAGCCCCCCCAAGGACAAACCCGTCTATGGCTACACCTTC.

The rearrangement links TRBV7-8 to TRBJ1-2; 8 bases agree with TRBD1. The germline V gene encodes CDR1 SGHVS and CDR2 FQNEAQ. The ends lost 5 bases at V and 8 bases at J; junction bases unmatched: 10. The CDR3 sequence is 14 residues long. The CDR3 spells CASSPGTGLWGYTF. The CDR3 bases are TGTGCCAGCAGCCCTGGGACAGGCTTATGGGGCTACACCTTC.

The V and J genes are TRBV29-1 and TRBJ1-1, with D maybe TRBD1 (6 bases). The germline V gene encodes CDR1 SQVTM and CDR2 ANQGSEA. The CDR3 is 14 amino acids. V was shortened by 4 bases and J by 2 bases, with 14 bases between the two germline ends. The CDR3 DNA follows: TGCAGCGTTGGAGCAGGGGCCGTTAACACTGAAGCTTTCTTT. Its translation is CSVGAGAVNTEAFF.

The chain uses TRBV30 and TRBJ2-5, with a tentative D call TRBD1 (5 bases). In germline, CDR1 is GTSNPN, CDR2 SVGIG (reference sequence). The CDR3 runs 12 residues. Trimming removed 8 bases at V and 5 bases at J, with 15 bases between. CDR3: CAGQDTGETQYF. CDR3 DNA: TGTGCCGGACAAGACACCGGGGAGACCCAGTACTTC.

This chain's CDR3 is CASSLRETNEKLFF. DNA for the CDR3: TGTGCCAGCAGTTTGAGGGAAACTAATGAAAAACTGTTTTTT. The genes are TRBV27 and TRBJ1-4; D is undetermined. CDR1 is MNHEY, CDR2 SMNVEV, per germline (reference sequence). The CDR3 has 14 amino acids. V was shortened by 3 bases and J by 1 base, with 6 bases between the two germline ends. Together with reference TRBV27 and TRBJ1-4, the CDR3 gives the full variable domain: EAQVTQNPRYLITVTGKKLTVTCSQNMNHEYMSWYRQDPGLGLRQIYYSMNVEVTDKGDVPEGYKVSRKEKRNFPLILESPSPNQTSLYFCASSLRETNEKLFFGSGTQLSVL.

J is TRBJ1-3 and V is TRBV15; D is perhaps TRBD1 (5 bases). V lost 5 bases and J lost 2, with 13 bases in between. The CDR3 contains 15 residues. Germline CDR1 reads LNHNV; CDR2 reads YYDKDF (reference sequence). The DNA of the CDR3 is TGTGCCACCAGCTCCGCCGGGGGAGCTGGAAACACCATATATTTT. Protein: CATSSAGGAGNTIYF.

The rearrangement joins TRBV7-6 to TRBJ1-2; 9 nucleotides align to TRBD1. Germline V gives CDR1 SGHVS, CDR2 FNYEAQ. V dropped 6 bases and J dropped 5; count of bases not matched to a gene: 7. CDR3 length: 14 amino acids. CDR3 protein: CASSLTGGGYGYTF. The DNA of the CDR3 is TGTGCCAGCAGTCTTACAGGGGGCGGGTATGGCTACACCTTC.